The 12 T cell receptor beta chains in this list originate from one sample, sequenced in a study of cytomegalovirus exposure and HLA in healthy donors. Vbeta (60) and Jbeta (13) primers were used in the PCR. Here immunoSEQ multiplex PCR was the method, and the copy in TCRdb shows in-frame clones only, minus some. This table holds some 160,000 clones, roughly 83% found once. Sequences were obtained from PBMCs. Receptors were obtained from a woman between 18 and 29 years old in good health and CMV-seronegative.

The gene calls are TRBV5-8 and TRBJ2-3, with D possibly matching TRBD1 (5 bases). The CDR3 length is 14 residues. Trimming took off 2 bases at V and 1 base at J, with 8 bases between the two ends. Germline V lookup: CDR1 SGHTS, CDR2 YDEGEE. Written as DNA, the CDR3 is TGTGCCAGCAGCTTTTCCAGGGGCACAGATACGCAGTATTTT. Its translation is CASSFSRGTDTQYF. Complete variable domain (other parts from reference TRBV5-8 and TRBJ2-3): EAGVTQSPTHLIKTRGQQATLRCSPISGHTSVYWYQQALGLGLQFLLWYDEGEERNRGNFPPRFSGRQFPNYSSELNVNALELEDSALYLCASSFSRGTDTQYFGPGTRLTVL.

This clone was recorded a few times. The chain links TRBV4-2 to TRBJ1-6; the D gene is possibly TRBD1 (6 bases). The ends were cut back, 0 bases at V and 7 bases at J, with 13 bases in the middle. CDR1 is LGHNA and CDR2 is YNFKEQ in the germline V gene. The CDR3 is made up of 16 amino acids. The CDR3 DNA follows: TGTGCCAGCAGCCAAGAAGGGGGACGGACAAATTCACCCCTCCACTTT. The encoded protein is CASSQEGGRTNSPLHF.

The chain uses TRBV14 and TRBJ1-2; possible D gene TRBD1, 6 bases. Germline CDR1 SGHDN, CDR2 FVKESK. Trimming took 4 bases from V and 0 from J, leaving 12 bases between them. The CDR3 is made up of 15 amino acids. This CDR3 reads CASSPWTAPNYGYTF. DNA of the CDR3: TGTGCCAGCAGCCCCTGGACAGCACCTAACTATGGCTACACCTTC.

The chain carries TRBV27 and TRBJ1-2; D perhaps matches TRBD1 (5 bases). Germline V CDR1 and CDR2: MNHEY, SMNVEV (reference sequence). The CDR3 loop spans 13 amino acids. Trimming removed 3 bases from V and 7 bases from J, with 12 bases in between. The CDR3 region is CASSFAQGVGYTF. For the CDR3, the DNA is TGTGCCAGCAGTTTTGCCCAAGGGGTTGGCTACACCTTC.

The chain has TRBV19 and TRBJ1-2; 9 bases align to TRBD1. Germline CDR1 reads LNHDA; CDR2 reads SQIVND (reference sequence). The CDR3 covers 12 residues. Losses at the gene ends were 9 bases for V and 7 bases for J; bases not matched to a gene: 6. This CDR3 reads CASRTGEGGYTF. DNA of the CDR3: TGTGCCAGCAGGACAGGGGAGGGTGGCTACACCTTC.

The chain links TRBV5-8 to TRBJ1-5, with unresolved D. V was pared by 0 bases and J by 9 bases, with 13 bases between. Germline CDR1 reads SGHTS; CDR2 reads YDEGEE. The CDR3 contains 14 residues. In DNA, the CDR3 is TGTGCCAGCAGCTTGGGTTTCGGAGAGTGGCCCCAGCATTTT. This translates into CASSLGFGEWPQHF.

This chain links TRBV5-1 with TRBJ1-2, with TRBD1 matching over 8 bases. The CDR3 runs 16 residues. Germline V CDR1 and CDR2: SGHRS, YFSETQ. V was clipped by 1 base and J by 0 bases; unmatched bases: 5. The CDR3 region has the DNA TGCGCCAGCAGCTTGTGGACAGGGACCGCTAACTATGGCTACACCTTC. It is translated as CASSLWTGTANYGYTF.

Concerning this clone itself: The same CDR3 is also encoded by other DNA sequences in this sample. V usage is TRBV7-9 and J usage is TRBJ2-3; 11 nucleotides agree with TRBD2. The CDR3 contains 15 residues. The trim removed 2 bases at V and 3 bases at J, leaving 1 base unmatched. Per the germline V gene, CDR1 is SEHNR and CDR2 is FQNEAQ (reference sequence). The CDR3 loop reads CASSLTSGGTDTQYF. The CDR3 nucleotides read TGTGCCAGCAGCTTAACTAGCGGGGGAACAGATACGCAGTATTTT.

In regard to this clone: Other DNA sequences in this sample translate to the same CDR3. This sequence joins TRBV4-1 and TRBJ1-1, with a tentative D call TRBD1 (5 bases). The CDR3 sequence is 12 residues long. Germline V gene sequence: CDR1 MGHRA, CDR2 YSYEKL. Trimming cost V 4 bases and J 5 bases, with 8 bases left between them. In DNA form, the CDR3 reads TGCGCCAGCAGCCCAGGGTATACTGAAGCTTTCTTT. It yields the protein CASSPGYTEAFF.

As to this clone: One end of the junction fails to match germline, which may point to a read error. The rearrangement links TRBV6-1 to TRBJ2-3; a possible D gene is TRBD2 (5 bases). Germline values: CDR1 MNHNS, CDR2 SASEGT. The CDR3 runs 15 residues. In DNA form, the CDR3 reads TGTGCCGGCAGTGTTGAGGGTCTCCCCACAGATACGCAGTATTTT. It translates to CAGSVEGLPTDTQYF.

This chain uses TRBV5-4 with TRBJ2-3; D unresolved. This CDR3 comprises 16 residues. V gave up 0 bases and J gave up 1 base, with 12 bases separating them. The V gene's germline CDR1 is SGHNT and CDR2 YYREEE (reference sequence). The DNA for the CDR3 is TGTGCCAGCAGCTTGGACCTAGTGGTCGGCACAGATACGCAGTATTTT. As protein: CASSLDLVVGTDTQYF.

This clone showed up just once. The CDR3 loop is CASSVRTAQETQYF. In nucleotides, the CDR3 is TGTGCCAGCAGCGTCCGGACAGCCCAAGAGACCCAGTACTTC. The chain recombines TRBV7-8 with TRBJ2-5; possibly TRBD1 for D (6 bases). The germline CDR1 and CDR2 sequences are SGHVS and FQNEAQ. The CDR3 sequence is 14 residues long. Trimming cost V 5 bases and J 1 base, with 11 bases left between them. Supplemented by reference TRBV7-8 and TRBJ2-5, the full variable domain reads GAGVSQSPRYKVAKRGQDVALRCDPISGHVSLFWYQQALGQGPEFLTYFQNEAQLDKSGLPSDRFFAERPEGSVSTLKIQRTQQEDSAVYLCASSVRTAQETQYFGPGTRLLVL.